The clone carrying this T cell receptor (beta chain) was seen repeatedly, ten times or more. Its antigen is undetermined. The read is 3 residues too short to cover the CDR3 end, so that end is filled in from the germline J gene. Control and CVID samples contributed equal amounts of genomic DNA. Measured with immunoSEQ multiplex PCR; TCRdb has only the in-frame clones, and not every one. There are over 30,000 clones in the sample, none observed a single time. V was pared by 4 bases and J by 1 base, with 10 bases between. Looked up from germline, CDR1 is KGHSH and CDR2 is LQKENI. This CDR3 is 14 amino acids long. This record comes from a study of T cell clonality in common variable immunodeficiency. Study-wide findings and caveats: Reportedly, TCR beta sequences from common variable immunodeficiency showed fewer deletions and N-nucleotide insertions. What drives increased CVID clonality needs T cell subpopulation sequencing.

Reduced serum IgG, IgA and/or IgM plus specific antibody deficiency defined CVID. The receptor was derived from a human donor with common variable immunodeficiency. The V and J genes are TRBV18 and TRBJ2-5; D is perhaps TRBD1 (6 bases). The sample comprised peripheral blood mononuclear cells. The CDR3 reads CASSLGQPQETQYF. Incomplete CDR3 DNA: TGTGCCAGCTCACTCGGACAGCCCCAAGAGACC.